This TCR beta chain came from a study of blood T cell repertoires in COVID-19. In the original workflow: From reference gene primer amplification, estimates of nucleated cell counts were derived. The table came from immunoSEQ multiplex PCR; TCRdb's copy has only in-frame clones and leaves some out. V and J calls and clone size are as listed in that table; D and trimming were resolved from the DNA. This table has a few hundred thousand clones, around 87% appearing once. The Seattle patients, enrolled during active infection, were followed longitudinally. Trimming cost V 3 bases and J 6 bases; bases outside gene matches: 7. CDR3 length: 15 amino acids. The germline V gene has CDR1 SGHRS and CDR2 YFSETQ.

The receptor was isolated from a woman in her twenties or thirties with COVID-19, enrolled during active disease. The sample taken for sequencing was peripheral blood. This chain joins TRBV5-1 and TRBJ2-3; 10 bases fit TRBD2. The CDR3, as DNA: TGCGCCAGCAGCTCCCTAGCGGGAGTTGAGGATACGCAGTATTTT. It is translated as CASSSLAGVEDTQYF.